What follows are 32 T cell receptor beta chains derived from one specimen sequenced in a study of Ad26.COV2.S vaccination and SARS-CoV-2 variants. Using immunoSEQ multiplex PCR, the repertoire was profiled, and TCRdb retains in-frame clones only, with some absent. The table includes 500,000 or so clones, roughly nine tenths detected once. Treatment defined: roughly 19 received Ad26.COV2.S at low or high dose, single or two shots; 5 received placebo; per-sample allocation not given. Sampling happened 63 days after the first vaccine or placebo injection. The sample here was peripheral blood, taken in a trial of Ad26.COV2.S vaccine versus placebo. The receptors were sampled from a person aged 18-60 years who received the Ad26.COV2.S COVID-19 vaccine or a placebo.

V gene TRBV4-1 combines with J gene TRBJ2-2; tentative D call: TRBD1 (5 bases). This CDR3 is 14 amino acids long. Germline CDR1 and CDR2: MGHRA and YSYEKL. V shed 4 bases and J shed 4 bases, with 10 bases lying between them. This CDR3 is CASSPRQTTGELFF. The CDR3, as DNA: TGCGCCAGCAGCCCGAGACAGACCACCGGGGAGCTGTTTTTT.

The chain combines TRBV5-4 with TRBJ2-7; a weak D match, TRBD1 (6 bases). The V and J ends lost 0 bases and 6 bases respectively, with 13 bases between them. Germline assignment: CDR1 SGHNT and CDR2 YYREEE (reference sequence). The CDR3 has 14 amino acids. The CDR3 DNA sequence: TGTGCCAGCAGCTTGGACAGGGATCTCGGCGAGCAGTACTTC. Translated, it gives CASSLDRDLGEQYF. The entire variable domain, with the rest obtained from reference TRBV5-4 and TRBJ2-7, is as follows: ETGVTQSPTHLIKTRGQQVTLRCSSQSGHNTVSWYQQALGQGPQFIFQYYREEENGRGNFPPRFSGLQFPNYSSELNVNALELDDSALYLCASSLDRDLGEQYFGPGTRLTVT.

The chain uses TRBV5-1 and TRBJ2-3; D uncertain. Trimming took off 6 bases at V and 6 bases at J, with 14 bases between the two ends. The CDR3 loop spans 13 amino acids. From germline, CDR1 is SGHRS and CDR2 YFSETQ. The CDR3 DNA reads TGCGCCAGCACAGACACTGGTGGGGATACGCAGTATTTT. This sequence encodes CASTDTGGDTQYF. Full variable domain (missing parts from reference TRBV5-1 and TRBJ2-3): KAGVTQTPRYLIKTRGQQVTLSCSPISGHRSVSWYQQTPGQGLQFLFEYFSETQRNKGNFPGRFSGRQFSNSRSEMNVSTLELGDSALYLCASTDTGGDTQYFGPGTRLTVL.

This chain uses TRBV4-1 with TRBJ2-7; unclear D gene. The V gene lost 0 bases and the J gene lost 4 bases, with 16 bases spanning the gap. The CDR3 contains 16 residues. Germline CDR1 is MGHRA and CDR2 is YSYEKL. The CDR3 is CASSQEVPAGLYEQYF. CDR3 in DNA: TGCGCCAGCAGCCAAGAAGTCCCTGCCGGCTTATACGAGCAGTACTTC.

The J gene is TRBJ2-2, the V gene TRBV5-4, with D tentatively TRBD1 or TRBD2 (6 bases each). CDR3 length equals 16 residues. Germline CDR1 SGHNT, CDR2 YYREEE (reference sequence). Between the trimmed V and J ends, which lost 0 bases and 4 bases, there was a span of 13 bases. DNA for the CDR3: TGTGCCAGCAGCTTGGCGAGGGGGGCCCCCACCGGGGAGCTGTTTTTT. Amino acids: CASSLARGAPTGELFF.

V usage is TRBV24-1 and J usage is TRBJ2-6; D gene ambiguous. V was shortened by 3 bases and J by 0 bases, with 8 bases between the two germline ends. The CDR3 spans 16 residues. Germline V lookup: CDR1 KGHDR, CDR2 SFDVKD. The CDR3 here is CATSDGSSSGANVLTF. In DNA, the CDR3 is TGTGCCACCAGTGATGGGTCGAGCTCTGGGGCCAACGTCCTGACTTTC.

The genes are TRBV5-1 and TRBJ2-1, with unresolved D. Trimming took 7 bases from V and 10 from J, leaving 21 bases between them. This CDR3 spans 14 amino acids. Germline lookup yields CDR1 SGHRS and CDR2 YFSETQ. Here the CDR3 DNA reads TGCGCCAGCTCCGCCCAATGGACCCCTCAAGAGCAGTTCTTC. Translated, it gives CASSAQWTPQEQFF.

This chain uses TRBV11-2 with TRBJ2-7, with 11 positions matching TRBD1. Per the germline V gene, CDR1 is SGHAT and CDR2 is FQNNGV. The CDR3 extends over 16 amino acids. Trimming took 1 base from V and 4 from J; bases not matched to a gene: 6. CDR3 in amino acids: CASSLGSGTGGYEQYF. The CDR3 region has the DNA TGTGCCAGCAGCTTAGGTTCCGGGACAGGGGGTTACGAGCAGTACTTC.

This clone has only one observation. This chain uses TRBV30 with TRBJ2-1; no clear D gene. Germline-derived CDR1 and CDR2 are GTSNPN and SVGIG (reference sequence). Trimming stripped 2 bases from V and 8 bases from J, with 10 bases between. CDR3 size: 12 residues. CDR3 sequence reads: CAWSPQKYEQFF. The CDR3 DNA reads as TGTGCCTGGAGTCCCCAGAAGTATGAGCAGTTCTTC.

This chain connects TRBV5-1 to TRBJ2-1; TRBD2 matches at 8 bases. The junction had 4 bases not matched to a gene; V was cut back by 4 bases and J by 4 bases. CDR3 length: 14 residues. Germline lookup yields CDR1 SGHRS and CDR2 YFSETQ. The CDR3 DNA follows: TGCGCCAGCAGCCCCGGGGGGGAGTACAATGAGCAGTTCTTC. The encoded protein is CASSPGGEYNEQFF.

The DNA of the CDR3 is TGTGCCAGCAGCAAAGTTAACCGAAGTACGCAGTATTTT. Amino acids: CASSKVNRSTQYF. The chain employs TRBV21-1 and TRBJ2-3. TRBV21-1 has pseudogene status. The length of the CDR3 is 13 residues.

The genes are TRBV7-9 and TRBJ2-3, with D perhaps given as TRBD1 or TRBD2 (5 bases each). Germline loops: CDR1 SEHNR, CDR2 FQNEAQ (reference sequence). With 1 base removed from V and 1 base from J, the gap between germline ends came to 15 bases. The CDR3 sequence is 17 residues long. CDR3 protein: CASSLDSSGPRTDTQYF. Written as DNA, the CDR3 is TGTGCCAGCAGCTTAGACAGCTCGGGACCACGCACAGATACGCAGTATTTT.

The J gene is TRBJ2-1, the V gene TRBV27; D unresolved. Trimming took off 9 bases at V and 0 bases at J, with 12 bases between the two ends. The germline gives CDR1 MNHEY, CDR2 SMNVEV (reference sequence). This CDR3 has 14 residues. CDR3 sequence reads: CASSPAGSYNEQFF. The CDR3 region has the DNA TGTGCCAGTTCCCCCGCCGGCTCCTACAATGAGCAGTTCTTC.

This CDR3 is CASSPGTDNSPLHF. For the CDR3, the DNA is TGTGCCAGCAGCCCTGGGACAGATAATTCACCCCTCCACTTT. This chain uses TRBV7-2 with TRBJ1-6, with 7 positions matching TRBD1. Germline trimming cut 5 bases from V and 5 bases from J; bases unmatched to any gene: 3. Germline V CDR1 and CDR2: SGHTA, FQGNSA. The CDR3 runs 14 residues.

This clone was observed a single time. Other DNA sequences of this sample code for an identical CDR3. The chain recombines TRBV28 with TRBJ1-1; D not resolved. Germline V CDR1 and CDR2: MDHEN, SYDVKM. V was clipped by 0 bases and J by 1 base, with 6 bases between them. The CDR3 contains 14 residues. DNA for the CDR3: TGTGCCAGCAGTTTATGGGGTGGGAACACTGAAGCTTTCTTT. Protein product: CASSLWGGNTEAFF.

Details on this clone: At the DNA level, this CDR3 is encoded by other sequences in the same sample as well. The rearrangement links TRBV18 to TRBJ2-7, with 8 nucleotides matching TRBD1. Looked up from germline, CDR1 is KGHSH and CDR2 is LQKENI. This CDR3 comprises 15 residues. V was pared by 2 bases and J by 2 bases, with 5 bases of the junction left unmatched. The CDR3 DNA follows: TGTGCCAGCTCACCAGGACAGGGAGGCACCTACGAGCAGTACTTC. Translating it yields CASSPGQGGTYEQYF.

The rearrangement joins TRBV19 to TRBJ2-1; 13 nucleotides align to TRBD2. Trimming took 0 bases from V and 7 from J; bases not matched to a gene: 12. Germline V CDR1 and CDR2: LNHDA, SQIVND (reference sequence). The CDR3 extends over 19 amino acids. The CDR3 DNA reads TGTGCCAGTAGTATAGATGGGTGGGGACTAGCGGGACTGGGGAATGAGCAGTTCTTC. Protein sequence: CASSIDGWGLAGLGNEQFF.

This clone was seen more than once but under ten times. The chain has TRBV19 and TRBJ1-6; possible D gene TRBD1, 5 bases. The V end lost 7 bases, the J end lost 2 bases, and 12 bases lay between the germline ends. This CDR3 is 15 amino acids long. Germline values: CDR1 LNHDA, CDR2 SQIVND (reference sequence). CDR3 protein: CASTPGGTYNSPLHF. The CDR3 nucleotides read TGTGCCAGTACCCCCGGGGGGACCTATAATTCACCCCTCCACTTT.

CDR3 nucleotides: TGTGCCAGCAGTTACTCGTGGGGGGACCCACGGGCTTTCTTT. Protein product: CASSYSWGDPRAFF. This chain joins TRBV6-2 or TRBV6-3 and TRBJ1-1, with D maybe TRBD1 (5 bases). In germline, CDR1 is MNHEY, CDR2 SVGEGT. The CDR3 sequence is 14 residues long. The V end lost 0 bases, the J end lost 11 bases, and 16 bases lay between the germline ends.

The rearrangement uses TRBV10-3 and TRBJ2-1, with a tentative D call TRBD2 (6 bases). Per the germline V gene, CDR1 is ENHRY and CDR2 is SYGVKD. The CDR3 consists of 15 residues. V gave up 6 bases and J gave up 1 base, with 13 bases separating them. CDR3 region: CAISLEGRSYNEQFF. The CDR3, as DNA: TGTGCCATCAGCCTGGAGGGGAGGTCCTACAATGAGCAGTTCTTC.

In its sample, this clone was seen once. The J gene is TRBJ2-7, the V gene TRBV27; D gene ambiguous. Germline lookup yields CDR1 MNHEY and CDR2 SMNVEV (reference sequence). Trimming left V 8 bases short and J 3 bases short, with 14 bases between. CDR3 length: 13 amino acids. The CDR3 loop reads CASGFHSDYEQYF. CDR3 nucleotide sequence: TGTGCCAGCGGATTCCACTCGGACTACGAGCAGTACTTC.

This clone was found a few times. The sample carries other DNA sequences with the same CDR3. Written as DNA, the CDR3 is TGTGCCAGCAGGGGGCAAGAGACCCAGTACTTC. As protein: CASRGQETQYF. The chain is built from TRBV28 and TRBJ2-5; D not certain. The CDR3 has 11 amino acids. The germline V gene encodes CDR1 MDHEN and CDR2 SYDVKM. Trimming left V 6 bases short and J 2 bases short, with 4 bases between.

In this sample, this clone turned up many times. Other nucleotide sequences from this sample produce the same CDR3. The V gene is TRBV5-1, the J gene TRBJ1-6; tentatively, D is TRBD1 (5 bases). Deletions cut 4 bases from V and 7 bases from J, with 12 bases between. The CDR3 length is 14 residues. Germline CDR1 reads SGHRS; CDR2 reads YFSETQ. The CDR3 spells CASSPGTVNSPLHF. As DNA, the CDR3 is TGCGCCAGCAGCCCCGGGACGGTGAATTCACCCCTCCACTTT.

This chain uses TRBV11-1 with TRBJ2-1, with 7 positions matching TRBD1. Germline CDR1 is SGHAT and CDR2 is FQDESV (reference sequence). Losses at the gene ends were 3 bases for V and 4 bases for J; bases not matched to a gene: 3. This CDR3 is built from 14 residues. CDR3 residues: CASSLDRQYNEQFF. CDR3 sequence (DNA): TGTGCCAGCAGCTTGGACAGGCAATACAATGAGCAGTTCTTC.

The CDR3 here is CASRADLSEQFF. The CDR3 nucleotides read TGTGCCAGCAGGGCAGATCTGTCTGAGCAGTTCTTC. This chain connects TRBV2 to TRBJ2-1; D uncertain. CDR3 size: 12 residues. Per germline, CDR1 SNHLY and CDR2 FYNNEI. V was shortened by 6 bases and J by 9 bases, with 12 bases between the two germline ends.

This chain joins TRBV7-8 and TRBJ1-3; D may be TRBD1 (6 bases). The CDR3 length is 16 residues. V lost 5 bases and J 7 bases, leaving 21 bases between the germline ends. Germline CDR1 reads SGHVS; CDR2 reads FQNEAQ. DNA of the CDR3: TGTGCCAGCAGCAGGGGGAGCGGTTCGGGTGGGAACACCATATATTTT. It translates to CASSRGSGSGGNTIYF.

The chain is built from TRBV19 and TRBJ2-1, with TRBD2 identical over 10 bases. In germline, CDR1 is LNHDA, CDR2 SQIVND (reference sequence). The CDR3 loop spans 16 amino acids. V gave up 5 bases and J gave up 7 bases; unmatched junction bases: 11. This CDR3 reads CASSSRTSGKRNEQFF. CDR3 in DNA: TGTGCCAGTAGTTCCCGGACTAGCGGAAAAAGAAATGAGCAGTTCTTC.

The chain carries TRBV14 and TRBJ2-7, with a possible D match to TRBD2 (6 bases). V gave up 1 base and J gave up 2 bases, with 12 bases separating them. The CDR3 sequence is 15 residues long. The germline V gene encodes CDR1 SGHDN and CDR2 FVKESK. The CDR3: CASSQVVADTYEQYF. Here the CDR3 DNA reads TGTGCCAGCAGCCAAGTCGTAGCGGACACCTACGAGCAGTACTTC.

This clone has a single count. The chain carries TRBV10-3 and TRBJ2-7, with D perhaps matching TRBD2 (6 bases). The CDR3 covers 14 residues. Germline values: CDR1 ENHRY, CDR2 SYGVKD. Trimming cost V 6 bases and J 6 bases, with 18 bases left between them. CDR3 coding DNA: TGTGCCATCAGCCGGGAGCCCCCGTCCGGCGAGCAGTACTTC. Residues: CAISREPPSGEQYF.

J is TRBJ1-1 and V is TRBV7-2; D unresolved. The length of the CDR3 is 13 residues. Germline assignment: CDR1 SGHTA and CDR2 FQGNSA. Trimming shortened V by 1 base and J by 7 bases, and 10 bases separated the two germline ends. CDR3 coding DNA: TGTGCCAGCAGCTTAGAACCCTGGGGTGAAGCTTTCTTT. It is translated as CASSLEPWGEAFF.

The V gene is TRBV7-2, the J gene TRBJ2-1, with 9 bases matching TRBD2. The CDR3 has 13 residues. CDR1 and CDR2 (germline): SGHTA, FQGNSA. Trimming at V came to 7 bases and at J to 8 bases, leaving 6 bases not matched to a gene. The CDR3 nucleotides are TGTGCCAGCACCCTAGCGGGAACGCATGAGCAGTTCTTC. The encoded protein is CASTLAGTHEQFF. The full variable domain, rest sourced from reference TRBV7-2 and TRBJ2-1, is GAGVSQSPSNKVTEKGKDVELRCDPISGHTALYWYRQSLGQGLEFLIYFQGNSAPDKSGLPSDRFSAERTGGSVSTLTIQRTQQEDSAVYLCASTLAGTHEQFFGPGTRLTVL.

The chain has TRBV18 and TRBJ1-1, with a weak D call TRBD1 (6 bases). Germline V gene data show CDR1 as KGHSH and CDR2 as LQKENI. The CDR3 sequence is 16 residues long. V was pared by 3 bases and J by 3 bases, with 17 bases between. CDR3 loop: CASSPNGGAGDTEAFF. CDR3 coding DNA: TGTGCCAGCTCACCCAACGGGGGGGCGGGGGACACTGAAGCTTTCTTT.